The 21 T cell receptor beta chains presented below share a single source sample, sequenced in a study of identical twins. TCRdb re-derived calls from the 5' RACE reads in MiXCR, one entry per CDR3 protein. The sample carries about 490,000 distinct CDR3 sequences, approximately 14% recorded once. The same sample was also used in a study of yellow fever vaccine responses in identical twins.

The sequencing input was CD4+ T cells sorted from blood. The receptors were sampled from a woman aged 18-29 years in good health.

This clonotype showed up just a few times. The CDR3 coding sequence is TGCGCCAGCAGCTTGGAAGCCTCCTCCACCGGGGAGCTGTTTTTT. The encoded protein is CASSLEASSTGELFF. The chain links TRBV5-1 to TRBJ2-2; D remains ambiguous. Germline CDR1 SGHRS, CDR2 YFSETQ. The ends were cut back, 0 bases at V and 4 bases at J, with 10 bases in the middle. CDR3 length: 15 residues.

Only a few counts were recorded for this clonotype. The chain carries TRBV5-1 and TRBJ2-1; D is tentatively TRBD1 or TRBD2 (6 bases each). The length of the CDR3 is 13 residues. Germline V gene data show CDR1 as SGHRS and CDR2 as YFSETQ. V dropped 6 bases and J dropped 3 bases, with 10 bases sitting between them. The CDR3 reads CASTKGGYNEQFF. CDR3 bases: TGCGCCAGCACAAAGGGGGGCTACAATGAGCAGTTCTTC.

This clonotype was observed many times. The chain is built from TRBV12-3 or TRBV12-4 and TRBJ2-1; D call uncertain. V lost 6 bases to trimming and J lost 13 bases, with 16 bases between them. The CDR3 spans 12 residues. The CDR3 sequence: CASSLGLGEQFF. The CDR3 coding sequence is TGTGCCAGCAGCTTGGGGTTGGGTGAACAGTTCTTC.

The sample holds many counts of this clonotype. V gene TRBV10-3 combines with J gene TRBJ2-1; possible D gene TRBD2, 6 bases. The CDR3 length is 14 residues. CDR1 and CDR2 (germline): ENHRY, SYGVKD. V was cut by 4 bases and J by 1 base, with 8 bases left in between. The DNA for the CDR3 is TGTGCCATCAGTGCGGCGGGATCCTACAATGAGCAGTTCTTC. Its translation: CAISAAGSYNEQFF.

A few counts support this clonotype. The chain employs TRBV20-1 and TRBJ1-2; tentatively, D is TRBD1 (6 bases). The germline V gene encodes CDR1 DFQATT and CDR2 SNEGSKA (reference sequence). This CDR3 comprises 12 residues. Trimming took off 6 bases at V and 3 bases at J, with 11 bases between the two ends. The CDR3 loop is CSAGTSYYGYTF. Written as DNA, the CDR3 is TGCAGTGCCGGGACAAGCTACTATGGCTACACCTTC.

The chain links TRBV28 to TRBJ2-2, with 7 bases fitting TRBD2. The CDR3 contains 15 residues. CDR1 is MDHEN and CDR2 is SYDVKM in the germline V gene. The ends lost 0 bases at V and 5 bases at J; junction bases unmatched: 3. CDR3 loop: CASSLWEAGTGELFF. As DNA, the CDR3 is TGTGCCAGCAGTTTATGGGAAGCGGGAACCGGGGAGCTGTTTTTT.

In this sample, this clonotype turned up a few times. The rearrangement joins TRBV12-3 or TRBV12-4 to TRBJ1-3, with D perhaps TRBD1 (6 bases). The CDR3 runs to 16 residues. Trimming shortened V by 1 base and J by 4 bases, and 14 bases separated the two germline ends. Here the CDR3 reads CASSLEPGQNGNTIYF. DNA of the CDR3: TGTGCCAGCAGTTTAGAGCCCGGACAGAACGGAAACACCATATATTTT.

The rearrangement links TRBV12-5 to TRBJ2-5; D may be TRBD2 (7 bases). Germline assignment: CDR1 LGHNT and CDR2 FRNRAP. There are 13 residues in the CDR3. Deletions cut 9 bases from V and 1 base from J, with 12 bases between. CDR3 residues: CASNRGAQETQYF. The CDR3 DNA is TGTGCTAGCAACCGGGGGGCCCAAGAGACCCAGTACTTC.

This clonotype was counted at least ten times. For the CDR3, the DNA is TGCGCCAGCAGCTTGGTATTGAGGGGAAGCACAGATACGCAGTATTTT. It translates to CASSLVLRGSTDTQYF. This chain links TRBV5-1 with TRBJ2-3, with D perhaps TRBD1 or TRBD2 (5 bases each). The germline gives CDR1 SGHRS, CDR2 YFSETQ. V lost 0 bases and J lost 0, with 11 bases in between. The CDR3 runs 16 residues.

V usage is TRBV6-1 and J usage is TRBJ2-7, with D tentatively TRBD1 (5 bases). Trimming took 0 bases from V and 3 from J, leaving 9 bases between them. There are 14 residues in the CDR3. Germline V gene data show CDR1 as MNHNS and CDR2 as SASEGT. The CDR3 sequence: CASSEAGHLYEQYV. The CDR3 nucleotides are TGTGCCAGCAGTGAAGCCGGACACCTCTACGAGCAGTACGTC.

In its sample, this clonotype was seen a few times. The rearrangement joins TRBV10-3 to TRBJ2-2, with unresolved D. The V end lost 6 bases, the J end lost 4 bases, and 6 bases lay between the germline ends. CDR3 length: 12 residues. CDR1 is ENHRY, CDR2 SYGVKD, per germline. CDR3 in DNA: TGTGCCATCAGAAGTTCCACCGGGGAGCTGTTTTTT. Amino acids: CAIRSSTGELFF.

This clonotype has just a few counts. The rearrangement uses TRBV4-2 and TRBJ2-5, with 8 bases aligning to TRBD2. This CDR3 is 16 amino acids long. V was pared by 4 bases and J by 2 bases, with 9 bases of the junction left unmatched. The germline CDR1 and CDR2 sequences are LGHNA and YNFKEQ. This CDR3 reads CASSPIAGWIQETQYF. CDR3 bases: TGTGCCAGCAGCCCCATAGCGGGGTGGATACAAGAGACCCAGTACTTC.

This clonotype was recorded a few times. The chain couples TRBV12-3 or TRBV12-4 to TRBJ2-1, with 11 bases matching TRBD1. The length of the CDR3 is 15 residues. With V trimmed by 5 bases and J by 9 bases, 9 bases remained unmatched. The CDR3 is CASSLTGTGGGEQFF. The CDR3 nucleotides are TGTGCCAGCAGTCTAACCGGGACAGGGGGAGGTGAGCAGTTCTTC.

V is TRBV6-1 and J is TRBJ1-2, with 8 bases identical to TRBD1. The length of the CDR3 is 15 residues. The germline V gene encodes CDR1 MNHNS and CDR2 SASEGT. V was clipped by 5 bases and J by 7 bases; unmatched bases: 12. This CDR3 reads CASSPAPDRELGYTF. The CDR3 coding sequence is TGTGCCAGCAGTCCTGCACCGGACAGGGAGCTTGGCTACACCTTC.

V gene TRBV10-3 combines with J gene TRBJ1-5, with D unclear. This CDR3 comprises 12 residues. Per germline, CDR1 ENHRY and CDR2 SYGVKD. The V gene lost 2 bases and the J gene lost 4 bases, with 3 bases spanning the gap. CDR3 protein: CAISEQNQPQHF. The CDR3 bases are TGTGCCATCAGTGAGCAGAATCAGCCCCAGCATTTT.

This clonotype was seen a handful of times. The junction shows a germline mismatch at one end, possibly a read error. CDR3 DNA: TGTGCCAGCAGCCAAGTCGCTAATACAGGGAAGCAATCCTTC. It is translated as CASSQVANTGKQSF. The chain is built from TRBV3-1 and TRBJ2-1, with a tentative D call TRBD1 (6 bases). The CDR3 runs to 14 residues. Per germline, CDR1 LGHDT and CDR2 YNNKEL (reference sequence).

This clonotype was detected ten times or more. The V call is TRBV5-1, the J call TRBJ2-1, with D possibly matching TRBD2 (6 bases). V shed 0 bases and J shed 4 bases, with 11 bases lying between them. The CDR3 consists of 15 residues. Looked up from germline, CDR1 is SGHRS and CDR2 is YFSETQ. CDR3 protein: CASSLGASEYNEQFF. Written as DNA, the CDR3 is TGCGCCAGCAGCTTGGGGGCTAGCGAGTACAATGAGCAGTTCTTC. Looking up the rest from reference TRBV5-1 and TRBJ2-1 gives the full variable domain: KAGVTQTPRYLIKTRGQQVTLSCSPISGHRSVSWYQQTPGQGLQFLFEYFSETQRNKGNFPGRFSGRQFSNSRSEMNVSTLELGDSALYLCASSLGASEYNEQFFGPGTRLTVL.

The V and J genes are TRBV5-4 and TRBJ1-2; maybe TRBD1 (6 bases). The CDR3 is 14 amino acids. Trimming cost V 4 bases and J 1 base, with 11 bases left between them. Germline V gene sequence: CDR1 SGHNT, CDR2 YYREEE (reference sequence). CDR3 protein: CASSPTGFNYGYTF. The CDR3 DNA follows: TGTGCCAGCAGCCCAACAGGGTTTAACTATGGCTACACCTTC.

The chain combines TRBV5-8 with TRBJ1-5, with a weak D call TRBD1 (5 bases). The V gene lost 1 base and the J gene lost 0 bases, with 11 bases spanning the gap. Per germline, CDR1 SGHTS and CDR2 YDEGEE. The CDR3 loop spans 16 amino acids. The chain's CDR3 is CASSLQRGNSNQPQHF. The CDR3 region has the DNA TGTGCCAGCAGCTTGCAACGGGGGAATAGCAATCAGCCCCAGCATTTT. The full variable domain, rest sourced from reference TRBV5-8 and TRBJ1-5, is EAGVTQSPTHLIKTRGQQATLRCSPISGHTSVYWYQQALGLGLQFLLWYDEGEERNRGNFPPRFSGRQFPNYSSELNVNALELEDSALYLCASSLQRGNSNQPQHFGDGTRLSIL.

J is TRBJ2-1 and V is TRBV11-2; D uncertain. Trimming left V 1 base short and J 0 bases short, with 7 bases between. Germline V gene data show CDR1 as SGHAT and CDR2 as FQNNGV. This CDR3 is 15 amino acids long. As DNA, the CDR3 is TGTGCCAGCAGCTTAGCGGCGCACTCCTACAATGAGCAGTTCTTC. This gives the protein CASSLAAHSYNEQFF.

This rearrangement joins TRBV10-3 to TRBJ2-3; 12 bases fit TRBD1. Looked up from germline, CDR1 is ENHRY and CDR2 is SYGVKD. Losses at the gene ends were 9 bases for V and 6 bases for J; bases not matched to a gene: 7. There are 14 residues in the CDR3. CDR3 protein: CAISGTGGWDTQYF. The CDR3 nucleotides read TGTGCCATATCCGGGACAGGGGGCTGGGATACGCAGTATTTT.